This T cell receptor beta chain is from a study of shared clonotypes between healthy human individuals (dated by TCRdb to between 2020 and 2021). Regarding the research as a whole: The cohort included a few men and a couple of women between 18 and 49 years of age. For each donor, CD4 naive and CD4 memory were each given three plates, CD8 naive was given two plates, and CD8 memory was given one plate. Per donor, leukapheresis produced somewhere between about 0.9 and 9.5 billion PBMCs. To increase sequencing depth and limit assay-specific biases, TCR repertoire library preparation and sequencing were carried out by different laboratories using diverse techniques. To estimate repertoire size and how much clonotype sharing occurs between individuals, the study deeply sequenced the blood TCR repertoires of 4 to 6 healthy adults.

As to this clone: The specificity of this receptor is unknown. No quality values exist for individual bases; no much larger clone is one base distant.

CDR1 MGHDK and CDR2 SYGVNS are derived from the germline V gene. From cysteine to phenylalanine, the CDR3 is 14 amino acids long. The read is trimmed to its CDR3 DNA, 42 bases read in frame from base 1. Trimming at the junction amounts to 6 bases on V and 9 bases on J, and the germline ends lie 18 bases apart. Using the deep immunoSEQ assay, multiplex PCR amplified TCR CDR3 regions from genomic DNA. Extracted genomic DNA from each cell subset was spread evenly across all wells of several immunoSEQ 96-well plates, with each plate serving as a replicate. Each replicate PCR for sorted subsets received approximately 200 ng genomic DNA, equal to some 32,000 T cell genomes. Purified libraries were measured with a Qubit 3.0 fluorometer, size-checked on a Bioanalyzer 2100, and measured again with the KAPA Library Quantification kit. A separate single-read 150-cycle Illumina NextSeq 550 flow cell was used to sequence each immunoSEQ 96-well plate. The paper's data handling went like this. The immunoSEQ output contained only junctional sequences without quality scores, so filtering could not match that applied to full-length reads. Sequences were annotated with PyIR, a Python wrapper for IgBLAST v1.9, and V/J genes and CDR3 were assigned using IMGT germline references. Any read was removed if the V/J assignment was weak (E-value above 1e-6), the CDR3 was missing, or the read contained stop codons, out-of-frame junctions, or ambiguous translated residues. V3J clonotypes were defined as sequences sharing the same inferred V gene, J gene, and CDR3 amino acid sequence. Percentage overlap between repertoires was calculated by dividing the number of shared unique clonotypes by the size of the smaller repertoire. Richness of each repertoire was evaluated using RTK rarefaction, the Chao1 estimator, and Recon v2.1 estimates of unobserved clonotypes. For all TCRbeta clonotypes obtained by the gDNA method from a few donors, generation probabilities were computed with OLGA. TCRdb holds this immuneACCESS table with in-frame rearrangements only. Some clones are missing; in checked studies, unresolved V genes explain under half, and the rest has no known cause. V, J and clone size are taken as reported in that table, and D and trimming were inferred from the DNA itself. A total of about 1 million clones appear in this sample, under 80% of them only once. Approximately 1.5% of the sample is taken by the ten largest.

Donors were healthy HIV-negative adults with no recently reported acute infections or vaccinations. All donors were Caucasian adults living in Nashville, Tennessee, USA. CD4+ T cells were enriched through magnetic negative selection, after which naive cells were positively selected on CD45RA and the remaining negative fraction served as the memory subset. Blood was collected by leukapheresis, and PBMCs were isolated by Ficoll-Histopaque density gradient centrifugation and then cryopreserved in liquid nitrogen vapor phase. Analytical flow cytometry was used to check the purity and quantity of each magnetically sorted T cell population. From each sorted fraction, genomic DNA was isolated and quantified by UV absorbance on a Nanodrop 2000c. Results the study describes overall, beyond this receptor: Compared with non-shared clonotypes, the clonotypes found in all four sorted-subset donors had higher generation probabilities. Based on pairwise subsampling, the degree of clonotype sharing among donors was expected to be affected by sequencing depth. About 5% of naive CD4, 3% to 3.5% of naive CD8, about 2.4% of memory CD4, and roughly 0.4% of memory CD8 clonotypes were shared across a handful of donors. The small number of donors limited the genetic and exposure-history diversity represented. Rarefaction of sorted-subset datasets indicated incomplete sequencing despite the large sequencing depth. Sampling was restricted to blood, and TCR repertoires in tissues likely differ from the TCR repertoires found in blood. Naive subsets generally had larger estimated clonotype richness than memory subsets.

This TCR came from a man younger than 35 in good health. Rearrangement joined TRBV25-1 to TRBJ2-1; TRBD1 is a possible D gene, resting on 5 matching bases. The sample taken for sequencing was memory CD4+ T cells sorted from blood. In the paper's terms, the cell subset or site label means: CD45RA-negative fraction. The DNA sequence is TGTGCCAGCAGGTCCAGTACGTGGCAGGGTGAGCAGTTCTTC. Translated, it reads CASRSSTWQGEQFF.